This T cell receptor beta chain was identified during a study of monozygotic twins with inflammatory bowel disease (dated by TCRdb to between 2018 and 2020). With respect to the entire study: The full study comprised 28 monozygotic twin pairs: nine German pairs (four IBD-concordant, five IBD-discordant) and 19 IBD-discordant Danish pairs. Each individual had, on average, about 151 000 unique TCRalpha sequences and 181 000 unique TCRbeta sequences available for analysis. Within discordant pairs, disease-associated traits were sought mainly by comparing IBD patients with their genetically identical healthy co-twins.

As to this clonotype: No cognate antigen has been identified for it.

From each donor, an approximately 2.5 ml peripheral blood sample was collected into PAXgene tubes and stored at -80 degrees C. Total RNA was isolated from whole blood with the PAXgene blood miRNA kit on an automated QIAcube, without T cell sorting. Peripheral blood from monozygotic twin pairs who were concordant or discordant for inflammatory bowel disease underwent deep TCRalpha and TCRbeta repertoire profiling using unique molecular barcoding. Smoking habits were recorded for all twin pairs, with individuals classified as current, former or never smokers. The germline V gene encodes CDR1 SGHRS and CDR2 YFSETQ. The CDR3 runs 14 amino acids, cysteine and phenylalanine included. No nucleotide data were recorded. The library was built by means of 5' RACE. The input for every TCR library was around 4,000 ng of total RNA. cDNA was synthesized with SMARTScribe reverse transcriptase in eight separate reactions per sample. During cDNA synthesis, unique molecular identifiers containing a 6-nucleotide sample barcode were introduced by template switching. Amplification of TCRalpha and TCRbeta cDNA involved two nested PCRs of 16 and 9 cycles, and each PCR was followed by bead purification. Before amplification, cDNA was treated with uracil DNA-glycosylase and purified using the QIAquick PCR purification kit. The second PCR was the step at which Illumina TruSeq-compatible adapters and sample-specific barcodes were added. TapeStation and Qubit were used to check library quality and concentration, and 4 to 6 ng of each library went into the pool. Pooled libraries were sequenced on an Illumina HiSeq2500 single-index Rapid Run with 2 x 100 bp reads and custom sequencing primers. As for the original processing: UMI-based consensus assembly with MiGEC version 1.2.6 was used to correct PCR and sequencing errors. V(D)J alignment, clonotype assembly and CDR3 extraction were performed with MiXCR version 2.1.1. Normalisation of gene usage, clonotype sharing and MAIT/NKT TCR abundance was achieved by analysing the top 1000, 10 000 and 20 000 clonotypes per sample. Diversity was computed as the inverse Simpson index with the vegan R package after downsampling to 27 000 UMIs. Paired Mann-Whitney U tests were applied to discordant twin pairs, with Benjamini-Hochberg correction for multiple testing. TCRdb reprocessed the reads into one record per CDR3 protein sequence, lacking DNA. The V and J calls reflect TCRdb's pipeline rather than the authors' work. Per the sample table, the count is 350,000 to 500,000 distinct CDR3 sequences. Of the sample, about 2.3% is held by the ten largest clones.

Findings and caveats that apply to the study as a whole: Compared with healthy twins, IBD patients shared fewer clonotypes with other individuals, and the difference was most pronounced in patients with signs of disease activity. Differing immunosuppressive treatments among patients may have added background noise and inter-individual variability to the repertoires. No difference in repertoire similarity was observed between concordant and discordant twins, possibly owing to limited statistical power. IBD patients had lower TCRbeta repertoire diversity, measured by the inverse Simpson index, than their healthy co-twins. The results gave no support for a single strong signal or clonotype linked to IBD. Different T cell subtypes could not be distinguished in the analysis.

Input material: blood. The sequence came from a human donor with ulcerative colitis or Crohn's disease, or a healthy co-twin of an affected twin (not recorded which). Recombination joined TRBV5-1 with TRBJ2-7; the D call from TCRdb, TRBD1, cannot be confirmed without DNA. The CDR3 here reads CASSLVGPGDEQYF.